The present entry profiles one T cell receptor (beta chain) with its context. Its antigen is currently not known. Per-base quality was not reported, and no clone a single base away is much larger than it. The data derive from a study of T cell changes during pregnancy in multiple sclerosis (dated by TCRdb to the late 2010s). Notes on the research overall: Changes in the T cell repertoire over the course of pregnancy were examined in this study in women with multiple sclerosis.

In the germline V gene, CDR1 corresponds to SGHDT and CDR2 to YYEEEE. The germline V and J ends show losses of 4 bases and 4 bases respectively, and no gene match explains 8 bases of the junction. Reading from cysteine to phenylalanine, the CDR3 counts 16 amino acids. The retained sequence is limited to the CDR3, 48 bases, with the frame set at the first base. Library prep was done by the immunoSEQ multiplex PCR assay. TCRdb took this table from immuneACCESS and kept in-frame rearrangements with V and J called. Such tables lack part of the clones; where checked against another copy, unresolved V genes explain under half of the gap, and the rest is unexplained. Counted in this sample were 50,000 to 80,000 clones; roughly 90% of them appeared once. The top ten clonotypes cover approximately 5.3% of the sample.

The rearrangement joined TRBV5-6 to TRBJ2-2, and TRBD2 matches 9 of the central bases. The starting material was CD8+ T cells from peripheral blood mononuclear cells, obtained before pregnancy. The TCR sequence derives from a female donor with multiple sclerosis, enrolled in a pregnancy study. The DNA reads as follows: TGTGCCAGCAGCACCCCTAGCGGGGCGAGCACCGGGGAGCTGTTTTTT. Its protein product is CASSTPSGASTGELFF. The variable domain in full, with residues beyond the CDR3 obtained from the reference TRBV5-6 and TRBJ2-2 genes, is DAGVTQSPTHLIKTRGQQVTLRCSPKSGHDTVSWYQQALGQGPQFIFQYYEEEERQRGNFPDRFSGHQFPNYSSELNVNALLLGDSALYLCASSTPSGASTGELFFGEGSRLTVL.